Following are 20 T cell receptor beta chains from one sample sequenced in a study of blood T cell repertoires in COVID-19. Produced via immunoSEQ multiplex PCR; TCRdb's table is partial and in-frame only. The sample records over 90,000 clones, around nine tenths being singletons. Sequencing was performed on peripheral blood. The receptors derive from a man aged 45 to 65 with active or convalescent COVID-19.

There are a few counts of this clone. CDR3 DNA sequence: TGTGCCAGCAATACGGGGGGCAACTACAATGAGCAGTTCTTC. It translates to CASNTGGNYNEQFF. This sequence joins TRBV7-2 and TRBJ2-1; D possibly corresponds to TRBD2 (7 bases). Germline loops: CDR1 SGHTA, CDR2 FQGNSA. This CDR3 is built from 14 residues. Deletions cut 7 bases from V and 3 bases from J, with 13 bases between.

This sequence joins TRBV18 and TRBJ1-1, with D perhaps TRBD1 (5 bases). Germline V CDR1 and CDR2: KGHSH, LQKENI. The CDR3 has 15 residues. Trimming took off 3 bases at V and 7 bases at J, with 18 bases between the two ends. The DNA of the CDR3 is TGTGCCAGCTCACCTACCGGGACGGGGGTCGGTGAAGCTTTCTTT. Translated: CASSPTGTGVGEAFF.

V and J are TRBV9 and TRBJ1-6, with D possibly being TRBD1 (5 bases). The CDR3 loop spans 15 amino acids. V lost 4 bases and J 5 bases, leaving 13 bases between the germline ends. Per germline, CDR1 SGDLS and CDR2 YYNGEE. CDR3 nucleotide sequence: TGTGCCAGCAGCCTTTCCGGACAAAATAATTCACCCCTCCACTTT. This sequence encodes CASSLSGQNNSPLHF. Together with reference TRBV9 and TRBJ1-6, the CDR3 gives the full variable domain: DSGVTQTPKHLITATGQRVTLRCSPRSGDLSVYWYQQSLDQGLQFLIQYYNGEERAKGNILERFSAQQFPDLHSELNLSSLELGDSALYFCASSLSGQNNSPLHFGNGTRLTVT.

The chain uses TRBV21-1 and TRBJ2-2; TRBD2 is the table's D call and was not checked against the DNA. TRBV21-1 is deemed a pseudogene. This CDR3 is built from 13 residues. Written as DNA, the CDR3 is TGTGCCAGCAGGCACTCGAGCCCCCCCGGGCTGTTTTTT. This sequence encodes CASRHSSPPGLFF.

This clone has a handful of counts. The chain is built from TRBV4-1 and TRBJ2-7, with D uncertain. Trimming pared 0 bases from V and 5 bases from J, leaving 8 bases between. The CDR3 extends over 13 amino acids. Germline-derived CDR1 and CDR2 are MGHRA and YSYEKL. The CDR3 loop is CASSQEWPHEQYV. The CDR3 nucleotides read TGCGCCAGCAGCCAAGAGTGGCCCCACGAGCAGTACGTC.

The genes are TRBV28 and TRBJ1-5; weak D call: TRBD1 (5 bases). The CDR3 totals 14 residues. V was trimmed by 2 bases and J by 6 bases, leaving 11 bases between them. The germline V gene has CDR1 MDHEN and CDR2 SYDVKM. CDR3 amino acids: CASSLQGIGQPQHF. In nucleotides, the CDR3 is TGTGCCAGCAGTTTACAGGGTATTGGTCAGCCCCAGCATTTT. Using reference TRBV28 and TRBJ1-5 for the parts outside the CDR3, the full variable domain is DVKVTQSSRYLVKRTGEKVFLECVQDMDHENMFWYRQDPGLGLRLIYFSYDVKMKEKGDIPEGYSVSREKKERFSLILESASTNQTSMYLCASSLQGIGQPQHFGDGTRLSIL.

The genes are TRBV5-1 and TRBJ2-5; the match to TRBD2 covers 8 bases. Germline V gene sequence: CDR1 SGHRS, CDR2 YFSETQ. J was trimmed by 0 bases and V by 3 bases; bases with no gene match: 4. CDR3 length equals 15 residues. The CDR3 DNA sequence: TGCGCCAGCAGCTCGACTAGCGCCTACCAAGAGACCCAGTACTTC. The encoded protein is CASSSTSAYQETQYF.

The V and J genes are TRBV6-1 and TRBJ1-5; 9 bases line up with TRBD1. The CDR3 is 15 amino acids. Looked up from germline, CDR1 is MNHNS and CDR2 is SASEGT. With 1 base clipped from V and 4 bases from J, the junction kept 2 bases outside the gene matches. CDR3 sequence reads: CASSEVGQGNQPQHF. CDR3 DNA: TGTGCCAGCAGTGAAGTTGGACAGGGGAATCAGCCCCAGCATTTT.

The CDR3 coding sequence is TGTGCCAGCAGTTCACCGACAGGGGGCAGCACCGGGGAGCTGTTTTTT. Translated, it gives CASSSPTGGSTGELFF. The gene calls are TRBV28 and TRBJ2-2; TRBD1 aligns across 10 bases. The V and J ends lost 4 bases and 4 bases, in that order; junction bases with no gene match: 6. The CDR3 is made up of 16 amino acids. CDR1 is MDHEN, CDR2 SYDVKM, per germline.

This chain links TRBV2 with TRBJ2-3; possible D gene TRBD1, 6 bases. Trimming left V 6 bases short and J 5 bases short, with 15 bases between. The CDR3 covers 14 residues. The V gene's germline CDR1 is SNHLY and CDR2 FYNNEI. CDR3 coding DNA: TGTGCCAGCAGGTTGACAGGAGAGGTAGATACGCAGTATTTT. Its protein product is CASRLTGEVDTQYF.

The CDR3 here is CASGLAGVTGELFF. The CDR3, as DNA: TGTGCCAGCGGACTTGCGGGGGTTACCGGGGAGCTGTTTTTT. The V and J genes are TRBV2 and TRBJ2-2; TRBD2 agrees at 7 bases. V trimming: 8 bases; J trimming: 5 bases; junction bases outside the gene matches: 8. The germline V gene has CDR1 SNHLY and CDR2 FYNNEI. This CDR3 has 14 amino acids.

The chain is built from TRBV11-3 and TRBJ2-3; TRBD2 matches at 7 bases. The CDR3 extends over 15 amino acids. Germline CDR1 reads SGHNT; CDR2 reads YENEEA. V was clipped by 3 bases and J by 1 base; unmatched bases: 4. CDR3 DNA sequence: TGTGCCAGCAGCTTGTCTAGCGGACGCACAGATACGCAGTATTTT. This gives the protein CASSLSSGRTDTQYF. Filled out from reference TRBV11-3 and TRBJ2-3, the complete variable domain reads EAGVVQSPRYKIIEKKQPVAFWCNPISGHNTLYWYLQNLGQGPELLIRYENEEAVDDSQLPKDRFSAERLKGVDSTLKIQPAELGDSAVYLCASSLSSGRTDTQYFGPGTRLTVL.

This clone was counted once. The rearrangement uses TRBV4-3 and TRBJ2-1, with 7 bases matching TRBD1. The CDR3 totals 14 residues. With 0 bases clipped from V and 9 bases from J, the junction kept 5 bases outside the gene matches. From germline, CDR1 is LGHNA and CDR2 YSLEER. This chain's CDR3 is CASSQEKGAGEQFF. CDR3 nucleotide sequence: TGCGCCAGCAGCCAAGAAAAGGGGGCGGGTGAGCAGTTCTTC.

CDR3 residues: CASSIGGAGETQYF. The CDR3 coding sequence is TGTGCCAGTAGTATTGGAGGGGCAGGGGAGACCCAGTACTTC. V gene TRBV19 combines with J gene TRBJ2-5, with D tentatively TRBD2 (6 bases). The germline V gene has CDR1 LNHDA and CDR2 SQIVND (reference sequence). V was shortened by 3 bases and J by 5 bases, with 13 bases between the two germline ends. The CDR3 consists of 14 residues.

DNA for the CDR3: TGTGCCAGCAGTTACATTGGGGGCTATGAGCAGTTCTTC. Its translation is CASSYIGGYEQFF. V is TRBV6-5 and J is TRBJ2-1; weak D call: TRBD1 (6 bases). Germline CDR1 is MNHEY and CDR2 is SVGAGI. There are 13 residues in the CDR3. The V end lost 2 bases, the J end lost 8 bases, and 10 bases lay between the germline ends.

The V and J genes are TRBV28 and TRBJ2-5; TRBD1 matches 7 bases. The germline CDR1 and CDR2 sequences are MDHEN and SYDVKM. This CDR3 has 13 residues. V trimming: 8 bases; J trimming: 2 bases; junction bases outside the gene matches: 5. The CDR3 is CASHRGFQETQYF. The CDR3 DNA follows: TGTGCCAGCCACAGGGGATTTCAAGAGACCCAGTACTTC. Supplemented by reference TRBV28 and TRBJ2-5, the full variable domain reads DVKVTQSSRYLVKRTGEKVFLECVQDMDHENMFWYRQDPGLGLRLIYFSYDVKMKEKGDIPEGYSVSREKKERFSLILESASTNQTSMYLCASHRGFQETQYFGPGTRLLVL.

The gene calls are TRBV6-5 and TRBJ1-5; a weak D match, TRBD1 (6 bases). There are 14 residues in the CDR3. Trimming left V 5 bases short and J 1 base short, with 9 bases between. In germline, CDR1 is MNHEY, CDR2 SVGAGI. DNA for the CDR3: TGTGCCAGCAGTACCGGACAGAGCAATCAGCCCCAGCATTTT. This gives the protein CASSTGQSNQPQHF.

The V call is TRBV21-1, the J call TRBJ2-7; the listed D gene, TRBD1, was not tested against the DNA. TRBV21-1 is shown as a pseudogene. CDR3 length equals 14 residues. The CDR3 DNA reads TGTGCCAGCAGCAAAGACCTCAGGGCCTACGAGCAGTACGTC. Its translation is CASSKDLRAYEQYV.

This sequence joins TRBV12-3 or TRBV12-4 and TRBJ2-1; 7 bases match TRBD1. This CDR3 spans 12 amino acids. Germline trimming cut 5 bases from V and 8 bases from J; bases unmatched to any gene: 3. The CDR3, as DNA: TGTGCCAGCAGTACGGACAGGCATGAGCAGTTCTTC. Translated: CASSTDRHEQFF.

Written as DNA, the CDR3 is TGTGCCAGCAGTTTTGGGACTAGCGGTTCCTACGAGCAGTACTTC. This sequence encodes CASSFGTSGSYEQYF. This rearrangement joins TRBV27 to TRBJ2-7; 11 bases align to TRBD2. The V gene's germline CDR1 is MNHEY and CDR2 SMNVEV (reference sequence). The CDR3 is made up of 15 amino acids. V was pared by 3 bases and J by 1 base, with 2 bases of the junction left unmatched.